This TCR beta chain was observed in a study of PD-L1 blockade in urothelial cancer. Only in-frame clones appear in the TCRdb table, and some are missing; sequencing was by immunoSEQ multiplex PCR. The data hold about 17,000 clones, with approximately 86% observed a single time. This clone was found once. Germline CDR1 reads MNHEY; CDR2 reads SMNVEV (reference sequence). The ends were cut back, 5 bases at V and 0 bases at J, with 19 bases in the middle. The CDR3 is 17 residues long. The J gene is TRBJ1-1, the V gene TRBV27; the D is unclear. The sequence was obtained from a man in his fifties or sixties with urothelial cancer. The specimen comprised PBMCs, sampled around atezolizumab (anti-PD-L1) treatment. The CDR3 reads CASSPKRAFHLNTEAFF. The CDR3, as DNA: TGTGCCAGCAGTCCTAAGCGAGCATTCCACCTGAACACTGAAGCTTTCTTT.